The 21 T cell receptor beta chains given below trace back to one sample, sequenced in a study of blood T cell repertoires in COVID-19. Data came from immunoSEQ multiplex PCR; TCRdb stores just in-frame clones and leaves some out. This sample has about 55,000 clones, with about four fifths found just once. Sequencing input: peripheral blood. Source of these receptors: a woman aged 60-75 years with acute or convalescent COVID-19.

The CDR3 sequence: CASTKLGTGGYEQYF. The DNA of the CDR3 is TGTGCCAGCACCAAATTAGGGACAGGGGGTTACGAGCAGTACTTC. This chain joins TRBV28 and TRBJ2-7; 11 nucleotides align to TRBD1. After removal of 7 bases from V and 4 bases from J, the junction contained 9 bases not matched to a gene. The CDR3 runs to 15 residues. In germline, CDR1 is MDHEN, CDR2 SYDVKM.

This chain joins TRBV5-6 and TRBJ1-1, with TRBD1 as a possible D gene (6 bases). Trimming took off 4 bases at V and 7 bases at J, with 14 bases between the two ends. Germline V gives CDR1 SGHDT, CDR2 YYEEEE. CDR3 size: 13 residues. CDR3 sequence (DNA): TGTGCCAGCAGCCCAATCGACAGGCATGAAGCTTTCTTT. It codes for CASSPIDRHEAFF.

The chain combines TRBV27 with TRBJ1-1, with D uncertain. The CDR3 loop spans 14 amino acids. Germline CDR1 MNHEY, CDR2 SMNVEV (reference sequence). The V end was cut by 3 bases, the J end by 1 base, with 9 bases between. The CDR3 reads CASSFGVRNTEAFF. Written as DNA, the CDR3 is TGTGCCAGCAGTTTCGGTGTGCGGAACACTGAAGCTTTCTTT.

This sequence joins TRBV9 and TRBJ2-5; D uncertain. V lost 7 bases and J lost 0, with 10 bases in between. Germline V gene data show CDR1 as SGDLS and CDR2 as YYNGEE. The CDR3 length is 13 residues. The CDR3 reads CASQKNYQETQYF. In DNA form, the CDR3 reads TGTGCCAGCCAGAAGAATTACCAAGAGACCCAGTACTTC.

The V gene is TRBV30, the J gene TRBJ2-3; no clear D. Germline CDR1 reads GTSNPN; CDR2 reads SVGIG (reference sequence). The CDR3 consists of 13 residues. CDR3 nucleotides: TGTGCTTATACGCTAACCCGCACAGATACGCAGTATTTT. This sequence encodes CAYTLTRTDTQYF.

In DNA form, the CDR3 reads TGTGCCAGCAGTTTATGGACAGGGGGGAACACTGAAGCTTTCTTT. Amino acid sequence: CASSLWTGGNTEAFF. The genes are TRBV28 and TRBJ1-1; 9 bases fit TRBD1. Germline V gene data show CDR1 as MDHEN and CDR2 as SYDVKM. CDR3 length equals 15 residues. V was clipped by 0 bases and J by 1 base; unmatched bases: 0.

The table lists this clone with a few counts. This chain connects TRBV6-1 to TRBJ2-7; TRBD1 agrees at 7 bases. The V and J ends lost 4 bases and 3 bases, in that order; junction bases with no gene match: 12. This CDR3 contains 16 residues. From germline, CDR1 is MNHNS and CDR2 SASEGT. As DNA, the CDR3 is TGTGCCAGCAGTGCTCGGACAGGCTCTGGAAACTACGAGCAGTACTTC. Translated, it gives CASSARTGSGNYEQYF.

Only one count was recorded for this clone. For the CDR3, the DNA is TGTGCCAGCACAGGACAAGGGTCCTACAATGAGCAGTTCTTC. It is translated as CASTGQGSYNEQFF. This sequence joins TRBV25-1 and TRBJ2-1; D perhaps matches TRBD1 (5 bases). Trimming removed 7 bases from V and 1 base from J, with 11 bases in between. This CDR3 is 14 amino acids long. Per the germline V gene, CDR1 is MGHDK and CDR2 is SYGVNS.

This chain connects TRBV6-5 to TRBJ2-7; 7 bases align to TRBD1. With V trimmed by 4 bases and J by 4 bases, 10 bases remained unmatched. Germline CDR1 reads MNHEY; CDR2 reads SVGAGI. This CDR3 has 15 residues. This CDR3 reads CASSFRTGLLYEQYF. CDR3 DNA: TGTGCCAGCAGTTTCCGGACAGGTTTACTTTACGAGCAGTACTTC.

The chain carries TRBV29-1 and TRBJ2-5, with D perhaps TRBD1 (6 bases). The V end lost 4 bases, the J end lost 5 bases, and 14 bases lay between the germline ends. Germline V gene sequence: CDR1 SQVTM, CDR2 ANQGSEA. The CDR3 sequence is 13 residues long. The CDR3, as DNA: TGCAGCGTTGCAGGGGCGTCTGGGGAGACCCAGTACTTC. It translates to CSVAGASGETQYF. The full variable domain, in which reference TRBV29-1 and TRBJ2-5 provide the parts outside the CDR3, is SAVISQKPSRDICQRGTSLTIQCQVDSQVTMMFWYRQQPGQSLTLIATANQGSEATYESGFVIDKFPISRPNLTFSTLTVSNMSPEDSSIYLCSVAGASGETQYFGPGTRLLVL.

This chain connects TRBV5-1 to TRBJ1-2, with D perhaps matching TRBD1 (5 bases). CDR3 length equals 13 residues. Trimming cost V 0 bases and J 5 bases, with 8 bases left between them. Germline V gene data show CDR1 as SGHRS and CDR2 as YFSETQ. The CDR3 nucleotides are TGCGCCAGCAGCTTGGACAGGCAGTATGGCTACACCTTC. It specifies CASSLDRQYGYTF.

The V gene is TRBV6-5, the J gene TRBJ2-3; tentative D call: TRBD1 (8 bases). Germline V gene lookup returns CDR1 MNHEY and CDR2 SVGAGI. The V and J ends lost 7 bases and 2 bases respectively, with 16 bases between them. The CDR3 consists of 15 residues. This CDR3 is CASTAQGGSTDTQYF. For the CDR3, the DNA is TGTGCCAGCACCGCACAGGGGGGGTCCACAGATACGCAGTATTTT.

The chain recombines TRBV19 with TRBJ1-2; possibly TRBD1 for D (5 bases). The CDR3 is made up of 13 amino acids. Trimming stripped 8 bases from V and 4 bases from J, with 14 bases between. Per the germline V gene, CDR1 is LNHDA and CDR2 is SQIVND (reference sequence). CDR3 bases: TGTGCCAGTTTCGGGGGGTGGATCTATGGCTACACCTTC. The encoded protein is CASFGGWIYGYTF.

This sequence joins TRBV6-4 and TRBJ1-1; 11 bases match TRBD1. J lost 1 base, V lost 0 bases, and 13 bases had no gene match. Germline V lookup: CDR1 MRHNA, CDR2 SNTAGT. There are 20 residues in the CDR3. CDR3 nucleotide sequence: TGTGCCAGCAGTGACTCAGGTTGGACAGGGGGCATTTCCAAGAACACTGAAGCTTTCTTT. It translates to CASSDSGWTGGISKNTEAFF.

In its sample, this clone was seen a few times. V is TRBV5-5 and J is TRBJ1-2; D may be TRBD1 (6 bases). The CDR3 has 14 amino acids. V dropped 4 bases and J dropped 2 bases, with 12 bases sitting between them. Germline loops: CDR1 SGHKS, CDR2 YYEKEE (reference sequence). CDR3 DNA: TGTGCCAGCAGCCTAGACAGGTCCAACTATGGCTACACCTTC. As protein: CASSLDRSNYGYTF.

This chain connects TRBV4-1 to TRBJ1-4; 12 positions match TRBD1. CDR1 and CDR2 from the germline V gene are MGHRA and YSYEKL. V shed 6 bases, J shed 5 bases, and the junction held 16 bases outside the gene matches. The CDR3 runs to 19 residues. The chain's CDR3 is CASSWRAGGQGAENEKLFF. The CDR3 DNA is TGCGCCAGCAGTTGGAGAGCCGGGGGACAGGGGGCTGAGAATGAAAAACTGTTTTTT.

This rearrangement joins TRBV29-1 to TRBJ2-7; D perhaps matches TRBD1 (6 bases). The CDR3 has 13 amino acids. Trimming cost V 1 base and J 6 bases, with 13 bases left between them. The V gene's germline CDR1 is SQVTM and CDR2 ANQGSEA. This CDR3 reads CSVEVTGRAEQYF. DNA for the CDR3: TGCAGCGTTGAAGTGACAGGAAGGGCCGAGCAGTACTTC.

The chain uses TRBV6-5 and TRBJ2-7; 10 nucleotides match TRBD2. Germline V gene data show CDR1 as MNHEY and CDR2 as SVGAGI. This CDR3 has 15 residues. Trimming cost V 6 bases and J 1 base; bases outside gene matches: 6. CDR3 in DNA: TGTGCCAGCAGGTACGGACTAGCGGATTCCTACGAGCAGTACTTC. This sequence encodes CASRYGLADSYEQYF.

The CDR3 DNA reads as TGTGCCAGCAGCAGCAGCGTGAACACTGAAGCTTTCTTT. Translation: CASSSSVNTEAFF. The chain recombines TRBV7-9 with TRBJ1-1; no clear D. CDR3 length equals 13 residues. Germline CDR1 SEHNR, CDR2 FQNEAQ (reference sequence). With 5 bases removed from V and 0 bases from J, the gap between germline ends came to 7 bases.

V usage is TRBV7-2 and J usage is TRBJ2-3; 7 nucleotides align to TRBD1. The J segment lost 1 base and the V segment lost 4 bases, leaving 5 bases of the junction unmatched. Germline V gene lookup returns CDR1 SGHTA and CDR2 FQGNSA. The CDR3 is made up of 15 amino acids. DNA for the CDR3: TGTGCCAGCAGCTCTTGGGACAGACGCACAGATACGCAGTATTTT. Translation: CASSSWDRRTDTQYF.

This chain connects TRBV10-3 to TRBJ1-2; TRBD1 matches at 8 bases. The CDR3 loop spans 16 amino acids. Losses at the gene ends were 2 bases for V and 8 bases for J; bases not matched to a gene: 13. Germline V gene sequence: CDR1 ENHRY, CDR2 SYGVKD. Here the CDR3 DNA reads TGTGCCATCAGTGAGACGGTGTGGCAGGGGGCCCGGGGCTACACCTTC. This encodes CAISETVWQGARGYTF.